The next 7 T cell receptor beta chains were all read from a single sample in a study of response to subunit inactivated influenza vaccine (dated by TCRdb to the late 2010s). Library creation used RT-PCR. Sequencing was performed on an Illumina HiSeq 2500. The raw public data were reprocessed by TCRdb itself: fastp quality trimming at Q25, MiXCR clonotype calling, in-frame beta chains only. Identical CDR3 protein sequences are pooled into one entry, listed with their most common genes and DNA. This sample lists roughly 500,000 distinct CDR3 sequences; more than 15% were detected once. The top ten constitute approximately 3% of the sample. This sample comprised CD4+ T cells sorted from PBMCs, obtained roughly 24 months after vaccination. These receptors all come from a man in his fifties or sixties who received an inactivated influenza vaccine. Donor details come from another sample of the same person, matched by shared clones.

This clonotype was seen repeatedly, ten times or more. The chain couples TRBV4-2 to TRBJ2-5; D may be TRBD1 or TRBD2 (7 bases each). Trimming stripped 4 bases from V and 4 bases from J, with 10 bases between. The CDR3 consists of 13 residues. Germline CDR1 reads LGHNA; CDR2 reads YNFKEQ. The CDR3 here is CASSPGGGETQYF. The CDR3 bases are TGTGCCAGCAGCCCAGGGGGGGGAGAGACCCAGTACTTC.

Only a few counts were recorded for this clonotype. The rearrangement uses TRBV20-1 and TRBJ2-3; 7 positions match TRBD2. V was clipped by 3 bases and J by 2 bases; unmatched bases: 8. This CDR3 has 15 residues. Germline V CDR1 and CDR2: DFQATT, SNEGSKA (reference sequence). CDR3 protein: CSASFAGEATDTQYF. In DNA, the CDR3 is TGCAGTGCTAGTTTTGCGGGAGAGGCCACAGATACGCAGTATTTT.

This clonotype was observed a handful of times. The DNA is omitted, as the CDR3 cannot be located on it reliably, and the CDR3 follows TCRdb's listing. The chain uses TRBV4-2 and TRBJ2-7. CDR1 is LGHNA and CDR2 is YNFKEQ in the germline V gene. The CDR3 is made up of 13 amino acids, end residues included. The CDR3 reads CASSLSGVPEQYF.

This clonotype was seen more than once but under ten times. The CDR3 loop reads CASSFRTGGFGQPQHF. CDR3 in DNA: TGTGCCAGCAGTTTCCGGACAGGGGGCTTCGGTCAGCCCCAGCATTTT. The chain recombines TRBV12-3 or TRBV12-4 with TRBJ1-5; 11 positions match TRBD1. The ends lost 3 bases at V and 6 bases at J; junction bases unmatched: 7. This CDR3 region has 16 residues.

A few counts support this clonotype. At one boundary the junction diverges from the germline segment, which might be a read error. V gene TRBV12-3 or TRBV12-4 combines with J gene TRBJ1-5; unclear D gene. CDR3 length: 13 amino acids. The CDR3 reads CASSLRRVGERNF. CDR3 nucleotide sequence: TGTGCCAGCAGTTTACGTAGGGTCGGGGAAAGAAATTTT.

This clonotype was seen more than once but under ten times. This sequence joins TRBV3-1 and TRBJ2-7; TRBD2 matches 8 bases. The trim removed 0 bases at V and 7 bases at J, leaving 8 bases unmatched. Germline V lookup: CDR1 LGHDT, CDR2 YNNKEL (reference sequence). The CDR3 loop spans 15 amino acids. CDR3 DNA: TGTGCCAGCAGCCAAGATTCCGGGGGGGCCTGGGAGCAGTACTTC. Residues: CASSQDSGGAWEQYF.

This clonotype was counted between two and nine times. The chain carries TRBV7-9 and TRBJ2-1, with D uncertain. Germline V gene lookup returns CDR1 SEHNR and CDR2 FQNEAQ (reference sequence). This CDR3 has 12 amino acids. Trimming took off 0 bases at V and 10 bases at J, with 7 bases between the two ends. The CDR3 loop is CASSLATSEQFF. As DNA, the CDR3 is TGTGCCAGCAGCTTAGCGACATCCGAGCAGTTCTTC.